The clone carrying this T cell receptor beta chain was seen at least ten times. The data were obtained in a study of breast tumors, draining lymph nodes, adjacent tissues. Breast cancer patients provided tissue from their axillary draining lymph nodes. Germline CDR1 and CDR2: MDHEN and SYDVKM. V gave up 5 bases and J gave up 2 bases, with 22 bases separating them. There are 17 residues in the CDR3. TCRdb independently ran MiXCR on the multiplex PCR reads; one entry per CDR3 protein. The table has roughly 110,000 distinct CDR3 sequences, roughly 33% seen once. The material sequenced was axillary lymph node tissue. This chain uses TRBV28 with TRBJ2-7; no clear D gene. The sequence came from a female donor with breast cancer. Some clones in this sample may be carry-over from other donors' samples. CDR3 coding DNA: TGTGCCAGCAGTCCCCGCCCGGCTTGGAAGGCCACCTACGAGCAGTACTTC. Its translation is CASSPRPAWKATYEQYF.